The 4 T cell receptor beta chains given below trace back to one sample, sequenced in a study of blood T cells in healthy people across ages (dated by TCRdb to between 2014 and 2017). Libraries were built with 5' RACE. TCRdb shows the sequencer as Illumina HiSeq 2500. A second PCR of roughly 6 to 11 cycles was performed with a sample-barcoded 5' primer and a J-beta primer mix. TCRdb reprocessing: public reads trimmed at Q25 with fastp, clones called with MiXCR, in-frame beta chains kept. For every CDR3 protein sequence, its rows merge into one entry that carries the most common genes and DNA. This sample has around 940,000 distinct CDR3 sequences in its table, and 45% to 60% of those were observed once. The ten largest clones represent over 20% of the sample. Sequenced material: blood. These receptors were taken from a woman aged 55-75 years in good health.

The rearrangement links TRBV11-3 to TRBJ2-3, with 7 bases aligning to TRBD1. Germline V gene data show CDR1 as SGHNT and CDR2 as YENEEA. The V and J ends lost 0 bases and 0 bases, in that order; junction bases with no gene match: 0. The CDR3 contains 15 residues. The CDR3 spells CASSLEGQSTDTQYF. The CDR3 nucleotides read TGTGCCAGCAGCTTAGAGGGACAGAGCACAGATACGCAGTATTTT. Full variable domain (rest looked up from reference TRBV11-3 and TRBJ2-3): EAGVVQSPRYKIIEKKQPVAFWCNPISGHNTLYWYLQNLGQGPELLIRYENEEAVDDSQLPKDRFSAERLKGVDSTLKIQPAELGDSAVYLCASSLEGQSTDTQYFGPGTRLTVL.

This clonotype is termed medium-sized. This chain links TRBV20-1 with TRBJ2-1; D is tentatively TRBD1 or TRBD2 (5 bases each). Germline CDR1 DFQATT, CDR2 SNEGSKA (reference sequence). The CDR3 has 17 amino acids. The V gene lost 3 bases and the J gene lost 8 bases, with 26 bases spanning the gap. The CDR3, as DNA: TGCAGTGCTAGCTCCCCCGGGACGTTAAAAAAGGGCCATGAGCAGTTCTTC. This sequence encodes CSASSPGTLKKGHEQFF.

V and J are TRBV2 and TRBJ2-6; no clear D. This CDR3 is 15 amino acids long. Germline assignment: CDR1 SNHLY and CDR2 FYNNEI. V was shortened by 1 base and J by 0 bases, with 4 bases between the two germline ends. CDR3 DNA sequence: TGTGCCAGCAGTGAAGGTATCTCTGGGGCCAACGTCCTGACTTTC. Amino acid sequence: CASSEGISGANVLTF.

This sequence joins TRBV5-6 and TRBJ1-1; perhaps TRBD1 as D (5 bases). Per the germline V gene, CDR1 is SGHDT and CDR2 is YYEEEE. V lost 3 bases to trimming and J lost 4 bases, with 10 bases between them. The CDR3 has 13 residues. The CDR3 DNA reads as TGTGCCAGCAGCTGGGGCAGGGCCACTGAAGCTTTCTTT. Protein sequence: CASSWGRATEAFF.